This TCR beta chain was observed in a study of response to subunit inactivated influenza vaccine (dated by TCRdb to 2017 to 2018). Broadly, across the study: To follow how T cells responded to a trivalent subunit inactivated influenza vaccine, the researchers relied on deep quantitative profiling of the T cell receptor repertoire.

The library was obtained by RT-PCR. Sequencing used an Illumina HiSeq 2500. TCRdb took the public reads, trimmed them with fastp at Q25, ran MiXCR for clone calling and kept in-frame beta chains. Each CDR3 protein gets just one entry, which takes the most common genes and DNA from the rows behind it. This sample gives about 180,000 distinct CDR3 sequences in total; about 10% of them show up just once. The ten largest clones add up to 35% to 40% of the sample. General findings and caveats noted by the study authors: It was suggested by the authors that each seasonal influenza vaccination may recruit only a limited number of new T cells.

To note about this clonotype: Its antigen remains unidentified. Per-base quality was not reported, and no clone a single base away is much larger than it.

Sequenced here: CD8+ T cells sorted from PBMCs, sampled roughly 24 months after vaccination. The source of this sequence is a man between 50 and 70 years old who received an inactivated influenza vaccine. Donor details come from another sample of the same person, matched by shared clones.

The sequenced DNA: TGTGCCAGCAGTTACTCTGCGTTTTACGAGCAGTACTTC. Its protein is CASSYSAFYEQYF. The sequence is built from TRBV6-6 and TRBJ2-7; no confident D gene assignment can be made. V sheds 0 bases and J sheds 4 bases, leaving 7 bases between their ends. Its CDR3 holds 13 amino acids, cysteine through phenylalanine. Solely the CDR3 DNA is kept, with 39 bases framed from the first base. The germline V gene (reference sequence) sets CDR1 to MNHNY and CDR2 to SVGAGI.